A selection of T cell receptor beta chains follows, all from one sample in a study of response to subunit inactivated influenza vaccine. Each CDR3 protein is one row after TCRdb ran MiXCR on the RT-PCR reads. The sample holds more than 450,000 distinct CDR3 sequences, 7.6% seen once. The sample was PBMCs from blood, taken less than 25 months after vaccination. These receptors were obtained from a man aged 50 to 69 who received an inactivated influenza vaccine. CDR3s include the opening cysteine and the closing phenylalanine or tryptophan. The D gene is left open where the match is weak. Only some rows state a clone size, as once, few, many or a class for expanded clones.

size	V	J	D	length	DNA	CDR3
.	TRBV12-3/TRBV12-4	TRBJ2-7	TRBD1	15	TGTGCCAGCAGCTGGACAGGGGGGCGATTCTACGAGCAGTACTTC	CASSWTGGRFYEQYF
many	TRBV20-1	TRBJ2-3	.	15	TGCAGTGCTAGAGCATTCCGGGGGCTATCAGATACGCAGTATTTT	CSARAFRGLSDTQYF
few	TRBV9	TRBJ2-7	TRBD1	14	TGTGCCAGCAGCTCCCGGGCCCAGGGGGACGAGCAGTACTTC	CASSSRAQGDEQYF
.	TRBV20-1	TRBJ2-3	.	15	TGCAGTGCTAGAGATAGGGGGACTAACACAGATACGCAGTATTTT	CSARDRGTNTDTQYF
few	TRBV11-2	TRBJ2-1	.	15	TGTGCCAGCAGCGGGGAGGTAAGCTCCTACAATGAGCAGTTCTTC	CASSGEVSSYNEQFF
few	TRBV24-1	TRBJ2-4	.	16	TGTGCCACCAGTGACCCCCCGGGTAGTGGCAAAAACATTCAGTACTTC	CATSDPPGSGKNIQYF
.	TRBV7-3	TRBJ2-7	.	15	TGTGCCAGCAGCTTATATCGTAAGGCCTCCTACGAGCAGTACTTC	CASSLYRKASYEQYF
.	TRBV12-3/TRBV12-4	TRBJ2-3	.	14	TGTGCCAGCCGTTGGAGACGTAGCACAGATACGCAGTATTTT	CASRWRRSTDTQYF
many	TRBV30	TRBJ2-5	.	13	TGTGCCTGGAGTTTAGGGTTTGGAGAGACCCAGTACTTC	CAWSLGFGETQYF
few	TRBV6-5	TRBJ2-5	TRBD2	17	TGTGCCAGCAGTTACCCCAGGCTAGCGGGGCTCCAAGAGACCCAGTACTTC	CASSYPRLAGLQETQYF
few	TRBV9	TRBJ2-7	.	13	TGTGCCAGCAGCGTAGGAGGCAGGGACGAGCAGTACTTC	CASSVGGRDEQYF
.	TRBV12-3/TRBV12-4	TRBJ1-1	TRBD1	10	TGTGCCAGCAGAGGGACAGCCGCTTTCTTT	CASRGTAAFF
many	TRBV7-2	TRBJ2-3	TRBD2	14	TGTGCCAGCAGCCGCGGACTAGGTCAAGATACGCAGTATTTT	CASSRGLGQDTQYF
many	TRBV5-1	TRBJ2-1	TRBD2	16	TGCGCCAGCAGCTTTACTAGCGACCCCGCCTACAATGAGCAGTTCTTC	CASSFTSDPAYNEQFF
many	TRBV5-1	TRBJ2-7	.	13	TGCGCCAGCAGCTTGGACGGTTCCTACGAGCAGTACTTC	CASSLDGSYEQYF
.	TRBV4-2	TRBJ2-7	.	14	TGTGCCAGCAGCCAAGAGAAAGGCGAATACGAGCAGTACTTC	CASSQEKGEYEQYF
few	TRBV7-2	TRBJ1-5	.	15	TGTGCCAGCAGCTCGACCCCCTTTGGGAATCAGCCCCAGCATTTT	CASSSTPFGNQPQHF
few	TRBV11-1	TRBJ2-7	.	13	TGTGCCAGCAGCTTATCACCCCCGGCGTCCCAGTACTTC	CASSLSPPASQYF
.	TRBV28	TRBJ1-2	TRBD1	13	TGTGCCAGCGGGACAGGGGCGCCCTATGGCTACACCTTC	CASGTGAPYGYTF
many	TRBV7-9	TRBJ1-2	.	12	TGTGCCAGCAGCTCGGGTGGCTATGGCTACACCTTC	CASSSGGYGYTF
.	TRBV12-3/TRBV12-4	TRBJ1-5	TRBD1	14	TGTGCCAGCAGCTCGGGACAGGGAAAACAGCCCCAGCATTTT	CASSSGQGKQPQHF
many	TRBV11-2	TRBJ2-3	TRBD2	16	TGTGCCAGCAGCTTATCACTAGCGGGGTTCACAGATACGCAGTATTTT	CASSLSLAGFTDTQYF
many	TRBV7-8	TRBJ1-2	.	14	TGTGCCAGCAGCTTAGCCGACACCAACTATGGCTACACCTTC	CASSLADTNYGYTF
.	TRBV5-1	TRBJ1-1	.	14	TGCGCCAGCAGCTTGCAAACAGAGGGAACTGAAGCTTCCTTT	CASSLQTEGTEASF
.	TRBV29-1	TRBJ1-2	.	16	TGCAGCGTTGAAGTAAGATCGGGTTTTGGAGGTGAAGGCTACACCTTC	CSVEVRSGFGGEGYTF
few	TRBV28	TRBJ2-7	.	15	TGTGCCAGCAGTTTAGCGGGGCAGGGGCCCTACGAGCAGTACTTC	CASSLAGQGPYEQYF
few	TRBV20-1	TRBJ2-1	TRBD2	15	TGCAGTGCTGGTCTAGCGGGGGGCTCCTACAATGAGCAGTTCTTC	CSAGLAGGSYNEQFF
many	TRBV29-1	TRBJ1-2	.	11	TGCAGCGTAGACCACAGGGATGGCTACACCTTC	CSVDHRDGYTF
.	TRBV2	TRBJ1-2	TRBD1	13	TGTGCCAGCATAAGCACAGGGGCGGGTGGCTACACCTTC	CASISTGAGGYTF